Listed below are T cell receptor beta chains from one sample, sequenced in a study of T cell responses to AZD1222 COVID-19 vaccine. Only in-frame clones appear in the TCRdb table, and some are missing; sequencing was by immunoSEQ multiplex PCR. The profile covers around 160,000 clones, with around 89% appearing a single time and over 13% taken by the ten largest. The sample in question was peripheral blood, obtained on day 0 of AZD1222 vaccination. The source of these receptors is an adult in good health. CDR3s include the opening cysteine and the closing phenylalanine or tryptophan. The D gene is left open where the match is weak. A clone size is listed for some rows: how often the clone was seen (once, few, many), or a class if it is expanded.

d_call clone_size j_call v_call cdr3_nt cdr3_aa
TRBD1 once TRBJ2-3 TRBV2 TGTGCCAGCTTGAGGGACAGGGGCACAGATACGCAGTATTTT CASLRDRGTDTQYF
- - TRBJ1-1 TRBV6-5 TGTGCCAGCAGTACGCAGCTGAACACTGAAGCTTTCTTT CASSTQLNTEAFF
TRBD1 - TRBJ1-3 TRBV18 TGTGCCAGCTCACCTTCCGGGACAGTGCCCCTCTCTGGAAACACCATATATTTT CASSPSGTVPLSGNTIYF
TRBD2 - TRBJ2-1 TRBV6-5 TGTGCCAGCACTAGCGGGGGGAGGGGCTATGAGCAGTTCTTC CASTSGGRGYEQFF
TRBD2 - TRBJ2-3 TRBV5-5 TGTGCCAGCAGCCCTTTAACGGGGGGGGTAAATACGCAGTATTTT CASSPLTGGVNTQYF
- - TRBJ1-1 TRBV7-3 TGTGCCAGCAGCTTATTTCTTTCGAACACTGAAGCTTTCTTT CASSLFLSNTEAFF
- - TRBJ2-2 TRBV27 TGTGCCAGCAGTTTCGCAGGTCGCGGGGAGCTGTTTTTT CASSFAGRGELFF
TRBD2 - TRBJ2-5 TRBV7-3 TGTGCCAGCAGCTCCGGGGGGTTAGAGACCCAGTACTTC CASSSGGLETQYF
- - TRBJ1-3 TRBV7-2 TGTGCCAGCAGCCACAGGGACCAGCACACCATATATTTT CASSHRDQHTIYF
TRBD2 - TRBJ2-3 TRBV19 TGTGCCAGTAGTTATTCGGGGACTAGTTTGGGCACAGATACGCAGTATTTT CASSYSGTSLGTDTQYF
TRBD2 - TRBJ2-2 TRBV10-2 TGCGCCAGCTATAGCGGGCCAAACACCGGGGAGCTGTTTTTT CASYSGPNTGELFF
- once TRBJ2-5 TRBV10-3 TGTGCCACCGGCAGGCAGGGTGAAGAGACCCAGTACTTC CATGRQGEETQYF
TRBD1 - TRBJ1-3 TRBV5-3 TGTGCCAGAAGCCGCGGGACAGGGGGCCGAAACACCATATATTTT CARSRGTGGRNTIYF
- - TRBJ1-4 TRBV2 TGTGCCAGCACGGGGGACTTTAATGAAAAACTGTTTTTT CASTGDFNEKLFF
- - TRBJ1-2 TRBV11-1 TGTGCCAGCAGCTCGGAGGGCCAGACTTATGGCTACACCTTC CASSSEGQTYGYTF
- few TRBJ2-5 TRBV20-1 TGCAGACTGGACTCGCGGGGGACCCAGTACTTC CRLDSRGTQYF
- - TRBJ1-1 TRBV7-9 TGTGCCAGCAGCCCCCGACGTGGGGAGCGGACTGAAGCTTTCTTT CASSPRRGERTEAFF
TRBD1 - TRBJ2-1 TRBV6-5 TGTGCCAGCAGGGGACAGGGGGCAGACAATGAGCAGTTCTTC CASRGQGADNEQFF
- - TRBJ1-3 TRBV9 TGTGCCAGCAGCGTAGAGGGCGGCAGGGGAAACACCATATATTTT CASSVEGGRGNTIYF
TRBD1 - TRBJ1-3 TRBV2 TGTGCCAGCAGTGAGCGACAGGGGGCTGCGGGAAACACCATATATTTT CASSERQGAAGNTIYF
- - TRBJ1-3 TRBV6-5 TGTGCCAGCAGCCCCGGGGCCCTGAGAAACACCATATATTTT CASSPGALRNTIYF
TRBD1 - TRBJ1-2 TRBV18 TGTGCCAGCACTACCGGGACAGGACTTAACTATGGCTACACCTTC CASTTGTGLNYGYTF
- - TRBJ2-1 TRBV7-2 TGTGCCAGCAGCTTAATGGACCGGGAGCAGTTCTTC CASSLMDREQFF
- - TRBJ1-1 TRBV5-8 TGTGCCAGCAGCCTGGGAGTCTGGGGGGAAGCTTTCTTT CASSLGVWGEAFF
TRBD1 - TRBJ2-3 TRBV7-3 TGTGCCAGCAGTACCGGGACAGAAGATACGCAGTATTTT CASSTGTEDTQYF
- - TRBJ1-1 TRBV7-2 TGTGCCAGCAGCCCGTACGATTCGAACACTGAAGCTTTCTTT CASSPYDSNTEAFF
- - TRBJ1-2 TRBV24-1 TGTGCCACCAGTGCCATGCGTAACTATGGCTACACCTTC CATSAMRNYGYTF
TRBD1 - TRBJ1-4 TRBV29-1 TGCAGCGTCAGACAGGGGGCAGGGGAAAAACTGTTTTTT CSVRQGAGEKLFF
- once TRBJ2-3 TRBV5-1 TGCGCCAGCAGCTTCCTTAGGGGCACAGATACGCAGTATTTT CASSFLRGTDTQYF
- many TRBJ2-2 TRBV7-9 TGTGCCAGCAGCCCTGGCGGTAGTAGGACCGGGGAGCTGTTTTTT CASSPGGSRTGELFF
- - TRBJ1-2 TRBV29-1 TGCAGCGTTGAAGAGCCCAACTATGGCTACACCTTC CSVEEPNYGYTF
- - TRBJ1-5 TRBV6-2/TRBV6-3 TGTGCCAGCAGTCCGGGCCAACAAAATCAGCCCCAGCATTTT CASSPGQQNQPQHF